The next 30 T cell receptor beta chains were all read from a single sample in a study of identifying expanded T cells in peripheral blood. Generated by immunoSEQ multiplex PCR, the TCRdb table keeps only in-frame clones and is missing some. The data show about 82,000 clones, 85% to 90% seen once. The sequenced sample was blood. These receptors came from a person aged 18 to 70 in good health.

The DNA of the CDR3 is TGTGCCAGCAGGTACAGGGGTCACACTGAAGCTTTCTTT. Translated, it gives CASRYRGHTEAFF. The rearrangement joins TRBV2 to TRBJ1-1; 7 nucleotides line up with TRBD1. Germline trimming cut 6 bases from V and 3 bases from J; bases unmatched to any gene: 4. The CDR3 covers 13 residues. Germline values: CDR1 SNHLY, CDR2 FYNNEI. Based on the CDR3 plus reference TRBV2 and TRBJ1-1, the full variable domain is EPEVTQTPSHQVTQMGQEVILRCVPISNHLYFYWYRQILGQKVEFLVSFYNNEISEKSEIFDDQFSVERPDGSNFTLKIRSTKLEDSAMYFCASRYRGHTEAFFGQGTRLTVV.

This clone occurred once. The V call is TRBV5-6, the J call TRBJ1-3; D gene unclear. Germline V CDR1 and CDR2: SGHDT, YYEEEE. There are 16 residues in the CDR3. Trimming cost V 4 bases and J 5 bases, with 19 bases left between them. The CDR3 nucleotides are TGTGCCAGCAGCCCCACTTCGGGCAGGTATCGAAACACCATATATTTT. Protein product: CASSPTSGRYRNTIYF.

This chain uses TRBV5-6 with TRBJ2-3; 9 bases map to TRBD1. Germline CDR1 and CDR2: SGHDT and YYEEEE. This CDR3 has 14 residues. With 3 bases clipped from V and 6 bases from J, the junction kept 5 bases outside the gene matches. This CDR3 is CASSSRQGGDTQYF. The CDR3 DNA sequence: TGTGCCAGCAGCTCCCGACAGGGGGGGGATACGCAGTATTTT.

The rearrangement links TRBV27 to TRBJ2-2; perhaps TRBD2 as D (5 bases). The germline CDR1 and CDR2 sequences are MNHEY and SMNVEV (reference sequence). This CDR3 comprises 14 residues. V gave up 3 bases and J gave up 6 bases, with 11 bases separating them. CDR3 amino acids: CASSFLVGAGELFF. CDR3 DNA: TGTGCCAGCAGTTTTTTAGTCGGGGCCGGGGAGCTGTTTTTT.

V is TRBV18 and J is TRBJ2-1, with 9 bases that match TRBD2. The CDR3 totals 14 residues. CDR1 and CDR2 from the germline V gene are KGHSH and LQKENI. The junction had 2 bases not matched to a gene; V was cut back by 0 bases and J by 8 bases. The CDR3 nucleotides read TGTGCCAGCTCACCACCTAGCGGGAGTGATGAGCAGTTCTTC. It encodes CASSPPSGSDEQFF.

The chain links TRBV4-1 to TRBJ2-7; 8 nucleotides line up with TRBD1. The CDR3 runs to 15 residues. From germline, CDR1 is MGHRA and CDR2 YSYEKL. V dropped 1 base and J dropped 12; count of bases not matched to a gene: 14. In nucleotides, the CDR3 is TGCGCCAGCAGCCAAGCGCCCCAGGGGGCGCAAGCTCGGTACTTC. Residues: CASSQAPQGAQARYF.

This chain joins TRBV11-2 and TRBJ2-5, with TRBD2 matching 14 bases. Germline V gene lookup returns CDR1 SGHAT and CDR2 FQNNGV. V was pared by 5 bases and J by 2 bases, with 1 base of the junction left unmatched. The CDR3 is 15 residues long. The CDR3 region has the DNA TGTGCCAGCAGCCGACTAGCGGGGGGGCAAGAGACCCAGTACTTC. This codes for CASSRLAGGQETQYF.

This chain connects TRBV5-5 to TRBJ1-2; a possible D gene is TRBD1 (5 bases). The CDR3 runs 15 residues. Trimming cost V 4 bases and J 5 bases, with 18 bases left between them. Germline CDR1 SGHKS, CDR2 YYEKEE (reference sequence). In DNA, the CDR3 is TGTGCCAGCAGCATAATCCCGGGAGGGGAATATGGCTACACCTTC. This encodes CASSIIPGGEYGYTF. The whole variable domain, remainder taken from reference TRBV5-5 and TRBJ1-2, is DAGVTQSPTHLIKTRGQQVTLRCSPISGHKSVSWYQQVLGQGPQFIFQYYEKEERGRGNFPDRFSARQFPNYSSELNVNALLLGDSALYLCASSIIPGGEYGYTFGSGTRLTVV.

The chain is built from TRBV18 and TRBJ1-1, with D possibly TRBD1 on 5 matching bases. The V end was cut by 3 bases, the J end by 6 bases, with 17 bases between. This CDR3 region has 15 residues. CDR1 and CDR2 (germline): KGHSH, LQKENI. The CDR3 reads CASSPPGTIGAEAFF. CDR3 bases: TGTGCCAGCTCACCTCCCGGGACCATCGGCGCTGAAGCTTTCTTT.

DNA for the CDR3: TGCAGTGCAGGACAGGGTAACGAGCAGTACTTC. This sequence encodes CSAGQGNEQYF. The V gene is TRBV20-1, the J gene TRBJ2-7; 8 bases line up with TRBD1. The junction had 3 bases not matched to a gene; V was cut back by 6 bases and J by 5 bases. The CDR3 totals 11 residues. The V gene's germline CDR1 is DFQATT and CDR2 SNEGSKA (reference sequence).

In its sample, this clone was seen a few times. The rearrangement joins TRBV19 to TRBJ1-2; TRBD1 might be the D (6 bases). The CDR3 is made up of 14 amino acids. With 3 bases removed from V and 6 bases from J, the gap between germline ends came to 14 bases. The germline V gene encodes CDR1 LNHDA and CDR2 SQIVND (reference sequence). CDR3 coding DNA: TGTGCCAGTAGTATCACGAGACAGGCAAATGGCTACACCTTC. It yields the protein CASSITRQANGYTF. Combining the CDR3 with reference TRBV19 and TRBJ1-2 gives the whole variable domain DGGITQSPKYLFRKEGQNVTLSCEQNLNHDAMYWYRQDPGQGLRLIYYSQIVNDFQKGDIAEGYSVSREKKESFPLTVTSAQKNPTAFYLCASSITRQANGYTFGSGTRLTVV.

The gene calls are TRBV18 and TRBJ2-1; 9 bases line up with TRBD1. Germline-derived CDR1 and CDR2 are KGHSH and LQKENI. This CDR3 comprises 14 residues. V shed 4 bases, J shed 7 bases, and the junction held 5 bases outside the gene matches. The DNA for the CDR3 is TGTGCCAGCTCACTGGGACAGGGTCATAATGAGCAGTTCTTC. It yields the protein CASSLGQGHNEQFF.

This clone was found once. The rearrangement joins TRBV19 to TRBJ2-1; TRBD2 aligns across 10 bases. The CDR3 has 13 residues. CDR1 and CDR2 (germline): LNHDA, SQIVND (reference sequence). Unmatched junction bases numbered 2, after V lost 10 bases and J lost 2 bases. The CDR3 nucleotides read TGTGCCACAAGCGGGAGGGCCTACAATGAGCAGTTCTTC. This encodes CATSGRAYNEQFF.

This clone was counted a single time. J is TRBJ1-1 and V is TRBV5-4; 7 bases are a match to TRBD1. V lost 4 bases and J lost 1; bases outside the gene matches: 7. CDR1 SGHNT and CDR2 YYREEE come from the germline V gene (reference sequence). The CDR3 is 15 residues long. This CDR3 is CASSKQGEGNTEAFF. The CDR3 nucleotides read TGTGCCAGCAGCAAGCAGGGGGAAGGGAACACTGAAGCTTTCTTT.

The chain recombines TRBV13 with TRBJ2-1, with D unclear. The CDR3 length is 16 residues. The V gene's germline CDR1 is PRHDT and CDR2 FYEKMQ (reference sequence). Trimming removed 5 bases at V and 1 base at J, with 15 bases between. CDR3 DNA sequence: TGTGCCAGCAGCCTGGGTCCAGTTGAGTCCTACAATGAGCAGTTCTTC. Translating gives CASSLGPVESYNEQFF.

In the case of this clone: The same CDR3 is also encoded by other DNA sequences in this sample. This chain links TRBV7-3 with TRBJ1-1; D remains unclear. Between the trimmed V and J ends, which lost 2 bases and 2 bases, there was a span of 6 bases. The CDR3 runs to 13 residues. Germline values: CDR1 SGHTA, CDR2 FQGTGA. Written as DNA, the CDR3 is TGTGCCAGCAGCTTATCAGGTAACACTGAAGCTTTCTTT. It specifies CASSLSGNTEAFF. The full variable domain, in which reference TRBV7-3 and TRBJ1-1 provide the parts outside the CDR3, is GAGVSQTPSNKVTEKGKYVELRCDPISGHTALYWYRQSLGQGPEFLIYFQGTGAADDSGLPNDRFFAVRPEGSVSTLKIQRTERGDSAVYLCASSLSGNTEAFFGQGTRLTVV.

In its sample, this clone was seen once. This chain joins TRBV6-4 and TRBJ2-3; 10 bases align to TRBD1. Germline CDR1 reads MRHNA; CDR2 reads SNTAGT. V lost 6 bases to trimming and J lost 3 bases; unmatched junction nucleotides: 3. This CDR3 is 14 amino acids long. CDR3 region: CASRRTGGTDTQYF. CDR3 nucleotides: TGTGCCAGCAGGCGGACAGGGGGTACAGATACGCAGTATTTT.

The CDR3 here is CASRATGGYTEAFF. In DNA, the CDR3 is TGTGCCAGCAGGGCTACAGGGGGCTACACTGAAGCTTTCTTT. The chain joins TRBV27 to TRBJ1-1; TRBD1 matches 9 bases. This CDR3 has 14 amino acids. Germline V gives CDR1 MNHEY, CDR2 SMNVEV (reference sequence). V lost 6 bases to trimming and J lost 3 bases; unmatched junction nucleotides: 5.

This clone was detected once. V gene TRBV18 combines with J gene TRBJ2-2; TRBD1 might be the D (5 bases). The ends were cut back, 3 bases at V and 1 base at J, with 12 bases in the middle. CDR1 KGHSH and CDR2 LQKENI come from the germline V gene. The CDR3 loop spans 16 amino acids. The CDR3 reads CASSPDWQGNTGELFF. Here the CDR3 DNA reads TGTGCCAGCTCACCGGATTGGCAGGGGAACACCGGGGAGCTGTTTTTT. Full variable domain (remainder filled in from reference TRBV18 and TRBJ2-2): NAGVMQNPRHLVRRRGQEARLRCSPMKGHSHVYWYRQLPEEGLKFMVYLQKENIIDESGMPKERFSAEFPKEGPSILRIQQVVRGDSAAYFCASSPDWQGNTGELFFGEGSRLTVL.

The chain carries TRBV29-1 and TRBJ2-1, with D perhaps TRBD2 (5 bases). V was cut by 4 bases and J by 1 base, with 11 bases left in between. From germline, CDR1 is SQVTM and CDR2 ANQGSEA. CDR3 length: 14 amino acids. The CDR3 DNA reads as TGCAGCGTTGTGTCGGGGATTTCCTACAATGAGCAGTTCTTC. Protein product: CSVVSGISYNEQFF.

The chain couples TRBV6-1 to TRBJ2-2; unclear D gene. The CDR3 has 15 amino acids. Trimming removed 4 bases at V and 4 bases at J, with 13 bases between. Germline-derived CDR1 and CDR2 are MNHNS and SASEGT. The CDR3 DNA reads as TGTGCCAGCAGTGTTACCCGGTTGGGCACCGGGGAGCTGTTTTTT. It specifies CASSVTRLGTGELFF.

The chain has TRBV6-6 and TRBJ2-5; 11 bases align to TRBD1. V shed 5 bases, J shed 5 bases, and the junction held 4 bases outside the gene matches. Germline V gene sequence: CDR1 MNHNY, CDR2 SVGAGI (reference sequence). The CDR3 has 14 residues. The CDR3 sequence: CASSKDRGQETQYF. DNA for the CDR3: TGTGCCAGCAGTAAGGACAGGGGGCAGGAGACCCAGTACTTC.

The chain employs TRBV9 and TRBJ2-1; TRBD2 matches at 7 bases. Germline CDR1 reads SGDLS; CDR2 reads YYNGEE. V was pared by 4 bases and J by 7 bases, with 11 bases of the junction left unmatched. CDR3 length: 15 amino acids. The CDR3 coding sequence is TGTGCCAGCAGCCCTCATGGAGGTAGCGGGAATGAGCAGTTCTTC. Amino acid sequence: CASSPHGGSGNEQFF. The entire variable domain, with the rest obtained from reference TRBV9 and TRBJ2-1, is as follows: DSGVTQTPKHLITATGQRVTLRCSPRSGDLSVYWYQQSLDQGLQFLIQYYNGEERAKGNILERFSAQQFPDLHSELNLSSLELGDSALYFCASSPHGGSGNEQFFGPGTRLTVL.

The gene calls are TRBV9 and TRBJ1-1, with a possible D match to TRBD1 (6 bases). Germline-derived CDR1 and CDR2 are SGDLS and YYNGEE. The germline V and J ends were trimmed by 0 bases and 4 bases, with 13 bases remaining between them. The CDR3 extends over 15 amino acids. The CDR3: CASSVAFQGPTEAFF. CDR3 nucleotides: TGTGCCAGCAGCGTAGCTTTTCAGGGGCCCACTGAAGCTTTCTTT.

This rearrangement joins TRBV7-9 to TRBJ2-2, with no clear D. Germline V CDR1 and CDR2: SEHNR, FQNEAQ (reference sequence). This CDR3 spans 13 amino acids. V lost 1 base and J lost 3, with 3 bases in between. The CDR3 nucleotides read TGTGCCAGCAGCTTAGTGGACACCGGGGAGCTGTTTTTT. This codes for CASSLVDTGELFF.

The rearrangement uses TRBV7-9 and TRBJ1-1; 8 positions match TRBD1. The V gene end was trimmed by 5 bases and the J gene end by 5 bases; junction bases not matched to a gene: 7. In germline, CDR1 is SEHNR, CDR2 FQNEAQ (reference sequence). The CDR3 totals 14 residues. The CDR3 DNA sequence: TGTGCCAGCAGCCCCGGACAGGGCGAAACTGAAGCTTTCTTT. This codes for CASSPGQGETEAFF.

The chain uses TRBV27 and TRBJ2-7; a weak D match, TRBD2 (6 bases). V was clipped by 7 bases and J by 1 base, with 14 bases between them. The CDR3 is 14 residues long. Germline V gives CDR1 MNHEY, CDR2 SMNVEV (reference sequence). The CDR3 protein is CASTASAASYEQYF. For the CDR3, the DNA is TGTGCCAGCACGGCTAGCGCCGCATCCTACGAGCAGTACTTC.

This chain uses TRBV29-1 with TRBJ1-5; D is perhaps TRBD1 (5 bases). Trimming shortened V by 5 bases and J by 4 bases, and 12 bases separated the two germline ends. This CDR3 comprises 13 residues. CDR1 and CDR2 from the germline V gene are SQVTM and ANQGSEA. The CDR3 coding sequence is TGCAGCGTTACGGACAACCAGAATCAGCCCCAGCATTTT. Residues: CSVTDNQNQPQHF. The variable domain in full, completed from reference TRBV29-1 and TRBJ1-5, reads SAVISQKPSRDICQRGTSLTIQCQVDSQVTMMFWYRQQPGQSLTLIATANQGSEATYESGFVIDKFPISRPNLTFSTLTVSNMSPEDSSIYLCSVTDNQNQPQHFGDGTRLSIL.

V and J are TRBV11-2 and TRBJ1-1; D is undetermined. Germline CDR1 SGHAT, CDR2 FQNNGV. The CDR3 length is 14 residues. Trimming stripped 4 bases from V and 1 base from J, with 10 bases between. Here the CDR3 DNA reads TGTGCCAGCAGCTCTGGTCCCAAGAACACTGAAGCTTTCTTT. Translating gives CASSSGPKNTEAFF.

V gene TRBV6-6 combines with J gene TRBJ1-2; 8 bases are shared with TRBD1. Looked up from germline, CDR1 is MNHNY and CDR2 is SVGAGI (reference sequence). J lost 7 bases, V lost 2 bases, and 9 bases had no gene match. CDR3 length: 15 residues. This chain's CDR3 is CASSYRDRGVFGYTF. The CDR3 nucleotides are TGTGCCAGCAGTTACAGAGACAGGGGCGTTTTTGGCTACACCTTC.